This T cell receptor beta chain was found in a study of shared clonotypes between healthy human individuals. Study-wide results and limits: In a handful of donors, 4.5% to 5.5% of naive CD4 clonotypes appeared in common. As a rule, naive subsets had a larger estimated richness than memory subsets.

Here immunoSEQ multiplex PCR was the method, and the copy in TCRdb shows in-frame clones only, minus some. Counted here are some 2.1 million clones, roughly 95% occurring once; the ten biggest clones make up about 0.13%. Turning to this clone: The antigen is not known.

The germline gives CDR1 MNHNS, CDR2 SASEGT. The CDR3 runs 13 residues. The germline V and J ends were trimmed by 6 bases and 6 bases, with 12 bases remaining between them. Input material: naive CD4+ T cells sorted from blood. The subset: CD45RA+ positively selected. The V and J genes are TRBV6-1 and TRBJ2-1; tentative D call: TRBD2 (6 bases). This clonotype was sampled from a man younger than 30 in good health. The CDR3 DNA is TGTGCCAGCAGGAGGTCAGCGGGCAATGAGCAGTTCTTC. It specifies CASRRSAGNEQFF.